This entry is about one T cell receptor beta chain. The data originate from a study of blood T cell repertoires in COVID-19. Study as a whole: From the United States, Italy and Spain came samples of acute and convalescent COVID-19.

With V trimmed by 9 bases and J by 2 bases, 10 bases remained unmatched. Germline CDR1 and CDR2: LNHDA and SQIVND (reference sequence). CDR3 length: 15 amino acids. TCRdb keeps only in-frame clones here, not all; method: immunoSEQ multiplex PCR. The sample has about 230,000 clones; about 84% are singletons. Sequenced material: peripheral blood. V is TRBV19 and J is TRBJ1-2, with 9 positions matching TRBD1. The sequence came from a woman older than 75 with acute or convalescent COVID-19. For the CDR3, the DNA is TGTGCCAGCCAAATCGGACAGGGGAGAAACTATGGCTACACCTTC. Translating it yields CASQIGQGRNYGYTF.